This T cell receptor (beta chain) was profiled in a study of blood T cell repertoires in COVID-19. The overall study: The study drew acute and convalescent COVID-19 samples from the United States, Italy and Spain. Nucleic acid was either cDNA or gDNA, and it came from T cells, B-cell-depleted T cells, or PBMCs.

In the authors' methods: Counts of nucleated cells, estimated from reference gene primer amplification, were obtained. This table comes from immunoSEQ multiplex PCR, and its TCRdb copy is limited to in-frame clones, with some not included. D and trimming come from the DNA, and the V and J calls and clone size come from that table. The data contain 120,000 to 150,000 clones, 75% to 90% of them singletons. The receptor was isolated from a woman of 80 years or more with acute or convalescent COVID-19. The sequenced sample consisted of peripheral blood.

As DNA, the CDR3 is TGTGCAAGTCGCTCTCTGGGGCCGGGGGGGCTGAGAAACATTCAGTACTTC. It encodes CASRSLGPGGLRNIQYF. This chain connects TRBV12-2 to TRBJ2-4; TRBD2, the table's D call, was not compared with the DNA. TRBV12-2 is a pseudogene segment. This CDR3 comprises 17 residues.